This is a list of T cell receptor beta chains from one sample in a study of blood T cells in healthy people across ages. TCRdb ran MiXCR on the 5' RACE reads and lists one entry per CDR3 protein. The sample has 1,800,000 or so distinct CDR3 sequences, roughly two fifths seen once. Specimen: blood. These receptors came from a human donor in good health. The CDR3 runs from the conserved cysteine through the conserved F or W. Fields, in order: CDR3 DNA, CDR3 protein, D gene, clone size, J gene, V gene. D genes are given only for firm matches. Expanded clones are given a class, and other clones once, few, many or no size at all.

TGTGCCAGCAGTTCGCGACATGCCGGTAGCACAGATACGCAGTATTTT CASSSRHAGSTDTQYF . few TRBJ2-3 TRBV6-1
TGCGCCAGCAGCCCTTGGATCCAAGGGTCGGCCCTGAACACTGAAGCTTTCTTT CASSPWIQGSALNTEAFF . . TRBJ1-1 TRBV5-1
TGTGCCAGCAGTTTTGTCAGTAACACTGAAGCTTTCTTT CASSFVSNTEAFF . . TRBJ1-1 TRBV12-3/TRBV12-4
TGCGCCAGCAGCCTCTTCGGACTAGCGGGGGTGGATGAGCAGTTCTTC CASSLFGLAGVDEQFF TRBD2 . TRBJ2-1 TRBV5-1
TGCGCCAGCAGCCGACAGACAGCGGGGGAATCTTTCTTT CASSRQTAGESFF . . TRBJ1-1 TRBV4-1
TGTGCCAGCAGCCCAGTTCCCCTTTATGGCTACACCTTC CASSPVPLYGYTF . few TRBJ1-2 TRBV4-2
TGCAGTGCTGGCGCCCGGGGAAATGACGAGCAGTACTTC CSAGARGNDEQYF . few TRBJ2-7 TRBV20-1
TGCAGTGCTAGAGATCCTGCGGGGAATACGCAGTATTTT CSARDPAGNTQYF . . TRBJ2-3 TRBV20-1
TGTGCCAGCACCCCGGGACTCCTCAATCAGCCCCAGCATTTT CASTPGLLNQPQHF . once TRBJ1-5 TRBV6-2/TRBV6-3
TGTGCCAGCAGCGTGTTCCCCGGGGGGACTGAAGCTTTCTTT CASSVFPGGTEAFF . . TRBJ1-1 TRBV9
TGCGCCAGTGCCAACGGGCAACTCGCTGACTATAACACTGAAGCTTTCTTT CASANGQLADYNTEAFF . . TRBJ1-1 TRBV4-3
TGTGCCAGCACCGTGGGGACAGACCTTACTCCCCAGCATTTT CASTVGTDLTPQHF TRBD1 . TRBJ1-5 TRBV7-2
TGTGCTAGTGGTTTGAACCGACTAGTCTGGTTATACGAGCAGTACTTC CASGLNRLVWLYEQYF . few TRBJ2-7 TRBV12-5
TGCAGTGCTAGAAGCGGACCCCCCTACGAGCAGTACTTC CSARSGPPYEQYF . . TRBJ2-7 TRBV20-1
TGCAGCGTTGAACCAACGACCGGGACAGGGGGGGAGACCCAGTACTTC CSVEPTTGTGGETQYF TRBD1 few TRBJ2-5 TRBV29-1
TGCAGTGTTAGGGGAGGGGAGACCCAGTACTTC CSVRGGETQYF TRBD2 . TRBJ2-5 TRBV20-1
TGTGCCAGCAGCCTACTAGGGGACTATAATTCACCCCTCCACTTT CASSLLGDYNSPLHF . few TRBJ1-6 TRBV11-3
TGTGCCATCACCCCAACAGGGAAGGGCGGCTACACCTTC CAITPTGKGGYTF . . TRBJ1-2 TRBV10-3
TGTGCCAGCAGTTTAAATACAGGGGGTACAATTCTTCCCTACGAGCAGTACTTC CASSLNTGGTILPYEQYF TRBD1 . TRBJ2-7 TRBV27
TGTGCCAGCAGTGACAAGGCGAGTTTTGAAAAACTGTTTTTT CASSDKASFEKLFF . . TRBJ1-4 TRBV2
TGTGCCAGCAGTCCAAACATCTACGAGCAGTACTTC CASSPNIYEQYF . . TRBJ2-7 TRBV12-3/TRBV12-4
TGCGCCAGCAGTTACGAAGGCATGGGCTACGAGCAGTACTTC CASSYEGMGYEQYF . . TRBJ2-7 TRBV6-5
TGCAGTGCTAGACCCAGGGGAAAGGGAGACTACGAGCAGTACTTC CSARPRGKGDYEQYF . . TRBJ2-7 TRBV20-1
TGCAGCGTTGAGCTATGGGGGGAGAGCTCTGGAAACACCATATATTTT CSVELWGESSGNTIYF . . TRBJ1-3 TRBV29-1
TGTGCCAGCAGCTTAGATGGGACAACTAATGAAAGACTGTTTTTT CASSLDGTTNERLFF . . TRBJ1-4 TRBV7-9
TGCGCCAGCAGCTTGGTACCTTTAGCGGGGGCTAGCACAGATACGCAGTATTTT CASSLVPLAGASTDTQYF TRBD2 . TRBJ2-3 TRBV5-1
TGTGCCAGCAGCTTAGTTGGGGTCGCCTACGAGCAGTTCTTC CASSLVGVAYEQFF . . TRBJ2-1 TRBV7-8
TGTGCCAGCAGCCCCAGTTTTGCGAATGAGCAGTACTTC CASSPSFANEQYF . . TRBJ2-4 TRBV7-3
TGCGCCAGCAGCCCCCTTTCTGGGGTGGGGAGCTCCTACGAGCAGTACTTC CASSPLSGVGSSYEQYF . few TRBJ2-7 TRBV5-1
TGTGCCAGCAGCCCACCGGAGGTTTATGGCTACACCTTC CASSPPEVYGYTF . few TRBJ1-2 TRBV7-9
TGTGCCGTACCGGGACAGGCCGCGTTAGGGATCTACGAGCAGTACTTC CAVPGQAALGIYEQYF TRBD1 . TRBJ2-7 TRBV7-9
TGTGCCAGCAGCCAGGGTGGGGGGCACACTGAAGCTTTCTTT CASSQGGGHTEAFF . . TRBJ1-1 TRBV7-3
TGCAGTGCTAGCTACGGATTGGGAGGAACTGAAGCTTTCTTT CSASYGLGGTEAFF . . TRBJ1-1 TRBV20-1
TGCAGCGTTGAATCAAATCTCCGTACCGACGGCTACACCTTC CSVESNLRTDGYTF . few TRBJ1-2 TRBV29-1
TGTGCCAGCAGAGAAGGCAGGTTCTATGGCTACACCTTC CASREGRFYGYTF . . TRBJ1-2 TRBV12-3/TRBV12-4
TGTGCCAGCAGCTCGGAATACTGGGGACAGGGACCCCCGAGCTCCTACAATGAGCAGTTCTTC CASSSEYWGQGPPSSYNEQFF TRBD1 . TRBJ2-1 TRBV7-9
TGCAGTGCTTCAATTGGGACAAGCAATCAGTCCCAGCATTTT CSASIGTSNQSQHF . . TRBJ1-5 TRBV20-1
TGTGCCAGCAGTTTACCCGACGGGAAGCAGTATTTT CASSLPDGKQYF . few TRBJ2-3 TRBV12-3/TRBV12-4
TGCAGTGCTAGTTATGGGGGGATCCATTACAATGTGCAGTTCTTC CSASYGGIHYNVQFF . . TRBJ2-1 TRBV20-1
TGTGCCAGCAGTTTTCGCAGGGGGCGGGGCACAGATACGCAGTATTTT CASSFRRGRGTDTQYF TRBD1 . TRBJ2-3 TRBV28
TGTGCCAGCAGCCAAGACCACGGTTTTTTTGGGACGGAGGCCTACAATGAGCAGTTCTTC CASSQDHGFFGTEAYNEQFF . . TRBJ2-1 TRBV3-1
TGTGCCAGCAGCATTGGGGGCCCTAACTATGGCTACACCTTC CASSIGGPNYGYTF . . TRBJ1-2 TRBV28
TGTGCCAGCAGTCTCGCATTAGCGTTCCTATCATACGAGCAGTACTTC CASSLALAFLSYEQYF . few TRBJ2-7 TRBV28
TGTGCCAGCAGTTACTCGAGATGGGGGGTCTATGGCTACACCTTC CASSYSRWGVYGYTF . . TRBJ1-2 TRBV6-5
TGTGCCAGCAGCTTCCTGGCCCCTCCGGGACAGGGTTCATATGAGCAGTTCTTC CASSFLAPPGQGSYEQFF TRBD1 . TRBJ2-1 TRBV13
TGTGCCAGCAGCCCTATGACGGGGGAAGAGACCCAGTACTTC CASSPMTGEETQYF . few TRBJ2-5 TRBV5-5
TGTGCCAGCAGTTCTCCTGGGGGGGGACCAAACTATGGCTACACCTTC CASSSPGGGPNYGYTF . . TRBJ1-2 TRBV2
TGCAGCGTTGAGGGGACAGGGGTCCCTAGCACAGATACGCAGTATTTT CSVEGTGVPSTDTQYF TRBD1 many TRBJ2-3 TRBV29-1
TGTGCCAGCAGTTCCTACCCCGGGAGTGAGCAGTTCTTC CASSSYPGSEQFF . . TRBJ2-1 TRBV28
TGTGCCAGCAGTGAAGCTGGTGCGGTTCTACGCTATGGCTACACCTTC CASSEAGAVLRYGYTF . . TRBJ1-2 TRBV2
TGCAGTGCTAGAGACCCCCTGGGGAAAGGGGATACGCAGTATTTT CSARDPLGKGDTQYF . . TRBJ2-3 TRBV20-1
TGTGTCAGCAGTTACCAACCCAGGGAGACTGCTAACTATGGCTACACCTTC CVSSYQPRETANYGYTF . . TRBJ1-2 TRBV6-6